This TCR beta chain was identified during a study of blood T cell repertoires in COVID-19. Authors' analysis steps: Reference gene primers were amplified, and this amplification served to estimate nucleated cell counts. Profiling relied on immunoSEQ multiplex PCR, and the TCRdb table lists in-frame clones only, not all of them. V, J and clone size were drawn from that table, and D and trimming were deduced from the DNA. The sample consists of hundreds of thousands of clones, roughly 89% of them appearing once. Trimming removed 0 bases from V and 8 bases from J; junction bases left unmatched: 7. The CDR3 runs 16 residues. Germline CDR1 reads SGHTA; CDR2 reads FQGNSA. Participants had their cohort set by participant-reported clinical history.

The material sequenced was PBMCs or T cells enriched from blood (not recorded which). The V gene is TRBV7-2, the J gene TRBJ2-1; 10 bases are shared with TRBD2. The sequence was obtained from a man in his sixties who had recovered from COVID-19. CDR3 sequence: CASSLAPVAGGHEQFF. The CDR3 nucleotides read TGTGCCAGCAGCTTAGCGCCGGTAGCGGGAGGCCATGAGCAGTTCTTC.